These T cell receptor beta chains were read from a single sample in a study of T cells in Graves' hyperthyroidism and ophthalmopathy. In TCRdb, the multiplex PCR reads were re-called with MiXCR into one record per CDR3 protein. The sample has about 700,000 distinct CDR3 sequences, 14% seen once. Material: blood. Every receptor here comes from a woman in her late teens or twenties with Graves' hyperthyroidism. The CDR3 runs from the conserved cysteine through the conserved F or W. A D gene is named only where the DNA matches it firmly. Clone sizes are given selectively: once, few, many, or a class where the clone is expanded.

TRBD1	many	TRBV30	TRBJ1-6	CAWSKDRTGNNSPLHF	TGTGCCTGGAGTAAGGACAGGACGGGTAATAATTCACCCCTCCACTTT
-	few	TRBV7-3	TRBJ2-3	CASRIMTSTDTQYF	TGTGCCAGCAGGATAATGACTAGCACAGATACGCAGTATTTT
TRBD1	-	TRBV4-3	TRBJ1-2	CASSQAGQGNYGYTF	TGCGCCAGCAGCCAAGCGGGACAGGGAAACTATGGCTACACCTTC
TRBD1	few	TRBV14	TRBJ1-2	CASSRFQGDLYGYTF	TGTGCCAGCAGCCGTTTCCAGGGGGACCTCTATGGCTACACCTTC
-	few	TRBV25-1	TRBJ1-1	CASSEYKGGTEAFF	TGTGCCAGCAGTGAATATAAAGGTGGCACTGAAGCTTTCTTT
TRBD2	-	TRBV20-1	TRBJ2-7	CSAKRGLDEQYF	TGCAGTGCTAAGCGGGGGCTCGACGAGCAGTACTTC
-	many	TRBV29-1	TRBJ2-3	CSVENSPALRPYPTDTQYF	TGCAGCGTTGAAAACTCCCCGGCCCTCCGTCCCTACCCCACAGATACGCAGTATTTT
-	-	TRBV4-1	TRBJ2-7	CASSQRTHLYEQYF	TGCGCCAGCAGCCAGAGGACTCACCTCTACGAGCAGTACTTC
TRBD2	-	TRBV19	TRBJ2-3	CASTRLAGTSTDTQYF	TGTGCCAGTACTAGACTAGCGGGAACTAGCACAGATACGCAGTATTTT
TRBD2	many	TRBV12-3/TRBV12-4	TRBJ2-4	CASSLAGGAKNIQYF	TGTGCCAGCAGTCTAGCGGGGGGTGCCAAAAACATTCAGTACTTC
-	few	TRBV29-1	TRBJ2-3	CSVATWTDNTDTQYF	TGCAGCGTGGCTACATGGACAGATAACACAGATACGCAGTATTTT
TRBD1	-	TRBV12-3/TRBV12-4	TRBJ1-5	CASREPDRGHQPQHF	TGTGCCAGCAGAGAACCAGACAGGGGTCATCAGCCCCAGCATTTT
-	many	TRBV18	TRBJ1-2	CASSPMGSTADYGYTF	TGTGCCAGCTCACCAATGGGTTCGACGGCTGACTATGGCTACACCTTC
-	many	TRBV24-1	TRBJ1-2	CATSDRWTESPAGYTF	TGTGCCACCAGTGATAGGTGGACGGAATCTCCAGCTGGCTACACCTTC
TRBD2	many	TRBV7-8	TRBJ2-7	CASSRLAGDEQYF	TGTGCCAGCAGCCGACTAGCGGGAGACGAGCAGTACTTC
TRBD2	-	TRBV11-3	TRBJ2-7	CASGEGLAGTSYEQYF	TGTGCCAGCGGGGAGGGACTAGCGGGGACCTCCTACGAGCAGTACTTC
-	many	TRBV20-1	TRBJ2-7	CSAQGGFESYEQYF	TGCAGTGCTCAGGGGGGTTTCGAATCCTACGAGCAGTACTTC
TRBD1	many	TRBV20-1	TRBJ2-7	CSARDLGTGDAEQYF	TGCAGTGCTAGAGATCTGGGGACAGGGGATGCCGAGCAGTACTTC
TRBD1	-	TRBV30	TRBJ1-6	CAWKPEGRTGVHSPLHF	TGTGCCTGGAAACCGGAAGGGAGAACAGGGGTGCATTCACCCCTCCACTTT
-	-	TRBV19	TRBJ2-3	CASSRVRGSTDTQYF	TGTGCCAGTAGTCGAGTTCGGGGATCCACAGATACGCAGTATTTT
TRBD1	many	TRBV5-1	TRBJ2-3	CASSLEVFQGAGDTQYF	TGCGCCAGCAGCTTGGAGGTCTTCCAGGGGGCAGGAGATACGCAGTATTTT
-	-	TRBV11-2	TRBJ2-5	CASRPQGRVETQYF	TGTGCCAGCAGACCACAGGGGAGGGTAGAGACCCAGTACTTC
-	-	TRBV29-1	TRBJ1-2	CSALLSGPYGYTF	TGCAGCGCGTTGTTATCAGGGCCCTATGGCTACACCTTC
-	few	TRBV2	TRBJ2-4	CASTEDRRGGIAENIQYF	TGTGCCAGCACCGAGGACAGGAGGGGTGGGATAGCCGAAAACATTCAGTACTTC
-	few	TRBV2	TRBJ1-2	CTSSEFGFLAYGYTF	TGTACCAGCAGTGAATTCGGGTTTCTAGCCTATGGCTACACCTTC
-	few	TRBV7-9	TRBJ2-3	CASPPDFTDTQYF	TGTGCCAGCCCCCCGGATTTCACAGATACGCAGTATTTT
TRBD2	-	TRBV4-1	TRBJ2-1	CASSQVLVSGRSYNEQFF	TGCGCCAGCAGCCAGGTGTTAGTTAGCGGGAGATCCTACAATGAGCAGTTCTTC
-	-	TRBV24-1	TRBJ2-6	CATSPRQGNSGANVLTF	TGTGCCACCAGCCCCCGTCAGGGGAACTCTGGGGCCAACGTCCTGACTTTC
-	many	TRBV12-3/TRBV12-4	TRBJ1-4	CASSSLSPFSKANEKLFF	TGTGCCAGCAGCTCTCTATCCCCCTTTAGCAAGGCTAATGAAAAACTGTTTTTT
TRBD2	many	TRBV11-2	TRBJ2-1	CASSFGTSGRASYNEQFF	TGTGCCAGCAGCTTCGGGACTAGCGGGAGAGCCTCCTACAATGAGCAGTTCTTC
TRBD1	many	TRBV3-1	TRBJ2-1	CASSQGTGVLDEQFF	TGTGCCAGCAGCCAGGGGACAGGGGTGCTCGATGAGCAGTTCTTC
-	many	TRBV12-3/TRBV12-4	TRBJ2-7	CASSLRGIPPYEQYF	TGTGCCAGCAGTTTACGGGGTATCCCCCCCTACGAGCAGTACTTC
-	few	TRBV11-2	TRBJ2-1	CASRGVGNEQFF	TGTGCCAGCAGGGGGGTCGGTAATGAGCAGTTCTTC
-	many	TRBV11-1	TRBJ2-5	CASSSGGDRRQETQYF	TGTGCCAGCAGCTCCGGGGGGGACAGGCGCCAAGAGACCCAGTACTTC
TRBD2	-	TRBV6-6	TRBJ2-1	CASSYGASGRNEQFF	TGTGCCAGCAGTTACGGGGCTAGCGGGAGAAATGAGCAGTTCTTC
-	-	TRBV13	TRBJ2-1	CASSQTISSYNEQFF	TGTGCCAGCAGCCAAACAATAAGCTCCTACAATGAGCAGTTCTTC
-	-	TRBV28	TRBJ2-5	CASSQGPTGDQYF	TGTGCCAGCAGTCAGGGACCCACGGGGGACCAGTACTTC
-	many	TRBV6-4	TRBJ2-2	CASSDGGQSTGELFF	TGTGCCAGCAGTGACGGTGGGCAATCCACCGGGGAGCTGTTTTTT
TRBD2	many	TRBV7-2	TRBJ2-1	CASSLRLAGEQFF	TGTGCCAGCAGCCTACGACTAGCGGGTGAGCAGTTCTTC
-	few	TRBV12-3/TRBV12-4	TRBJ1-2	CASSLAGARGSYGYTF	TGTGCCAGCAGTTTAGCGGGGGCCAGGGGTTCCTATGGCTACACCTTC
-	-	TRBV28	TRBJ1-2	CASSPGPRTYGYTF	TGTGCCAGCAGTCCGGGCCCTCGAACCTATGGCTACACCTTC
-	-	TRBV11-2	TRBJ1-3	CASRYRGSEQVGNTIYF	TGTGCCAGCAGATATCGGGGGTCAGAGCAGGTTGGAAACACCATATATTTT
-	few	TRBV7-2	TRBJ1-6	CASSLRTSNNSPLHF	TGTGCCAGCAGCTTGCGGACTTCGAATAATTCACCCCTCCACTTT
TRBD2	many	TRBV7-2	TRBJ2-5	CASSSRGLAGVRAQETQYF	TGTGCCAGCAGCTCACGAGGACTAGCGGGAGTTCGAGCGCAAGAGACCCAGTACTTC
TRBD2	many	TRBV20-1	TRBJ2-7	CSAALAGGPGEQYF	TGCAGTGCTGCTCTAGCGGGAGGGCCTGGCGAGCAGTACTTC
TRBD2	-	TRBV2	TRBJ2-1	CASRDGTSGRTYNEQFF	TGTGCCAGCAGAGACGGGACTAGCGGGAGAACCTACAATGAGCAGTTCTTC
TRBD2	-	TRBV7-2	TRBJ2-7	CASSLVSSGRGEQYF	TGTGCCAGCAGCTTAGTGTCTAGCGGGAGAGGTGAGCAGTACTTC
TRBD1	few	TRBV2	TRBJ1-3	CAINKDRAGNTIYF	TGTGCCATCAATAAGGACAGGGCTGGAAACACCATATATTTT
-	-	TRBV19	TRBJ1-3	CASSIWAGAGNTIYF	TGTGCCAGTAGTATTTGGGCAGGGGCCGGAAACACCATATATTTT
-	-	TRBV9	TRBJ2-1	CASSVAFRSNEQFF	TGTGCCAGCAGCGTAGCATTCAGGAGCAATGAGCAGTTCTTC
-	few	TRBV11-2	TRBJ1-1	CASSLGGDEAFF	TGTGCCAGCAGCTTAGGAGGGGATGAAGCTTTCTTT
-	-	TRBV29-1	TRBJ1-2	CSVLSVGGRYGYTF	TGCAGCGTCTTGTCTGTGGGGGGCCGGTATGGCTACACCTTC
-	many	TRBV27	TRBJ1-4	CASRGNEKLFF	TGTGCCAGCAGAGGTAATGAAAAACTGTTTTTT
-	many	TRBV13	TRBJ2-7	CASNRVYEGEQYF	TGTGCCAGCAACCGCGTATATGAGGGCGAGCAGTACTTC
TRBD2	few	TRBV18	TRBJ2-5	CASSRTGTSGDQETQYF	TGTGCCAGCTCACGAACCGGTACTAGCGGGGACCAAGAGACCCAGTACTTC